This passage covers 6 T cell receptor beta chains from one sample sequenced in a study of blood T cell repertoires in COVID-19. The protocol was immunoSEQ multiplex PCR, while the TCRdb copy is restricted to in-frame clones and leaves out a portion. The table has about 170,000 clones, more than 65% seen once. The sequenced material came from peripheral blood. These receptors all stem from an elderly woman with active or convalescent COVID-19.

This chain uses TRBV5-5 with TRBJ1-2; D is undetermined. V was clipped by 7 bases and J by 0 bases, with 16 bases between them. CDR1 is SGHKS and CDR2 is YYEKEE in the germline V gene (reference sequence). The CDR3 totals 15 residues. The CDR3, as DNA: TGTGCCAGCGCTTTCGGAGGGCATGCTAACTATGGCTACACCTTC. Its protein product is CASAFGGHANYGYTF.

This chain connects TRBV3-1 (or the pseudogene TRBV3-2) to TRBJ2-1, with 9 bases aligning to TRBD2. Per germline, CDR1 LGHDT and CDR2 YNNKEL (reference sequence). V dropped 1 base and J dropped 7; count of bases not matched to a gene: 17. The CDR3 loop spans 19 amino acids. The CDR3 loop reads CASSQAQLEGSGSWNEQFF. The CDR3 coding sequence is TGTGCCAGCAGCCAAGCCCAATTAGAGGGTAGCGGGAGTTGGAATGAGCAGTTCTTC.

The rearrangement uses TRBV18 and TRBJ1-2; D uncertain. Trimming took 1 base from V and 4 from J, leaving 10 bases between them. CDR1 is KGHSH and CDR2 is LQKENI in the germline V gene. The CDR3 sequence is 14 residues long. CDR3 loop: CASSPRADIYGYTF. Here the CDR3 DNA reads TGTGCCAGCTCACCACGGGCCGACATCTATGGCTACACCTTC.

The chain couples TRBV5-4 to TRBJ2-1; maybe TRBD1 (6 bases). The V end was cut by 0 bases, the J end by 4 bases, with 11 bases between. The germline V gene encodes CDR1 SGHNT and CDR2 YYREEE (reference sequence). This CDR3 region has 15 residues. The CDR3 DNA reads as TGTGCCAGCAGCTTGGCAGGGGCCAAATACAATGAGCAGTTCTTC. Translated: CASSLAGAKYNEQFF.

This chain joins TRBV5-5 and TRBJ1-1; a weak D match, TRBD1 (6 bases). V was trimmed by 2 bases and J by 1 base, leaving 9 bases between them. Germline V gene data show CDR1 as SGHKS and CDR2 as YYEKEE (reference sequence). The CDR3 covers 14 residues. DNA for the CDR3: TGTGCCAGCAGCTTTGGACAGCAGAACACTGAAGCTTTCTTT. This codes for CASSFGQQNTEAFF.

The chain recombines TRBV5-1 with TRBJ2-7; 7 nucleotides align to TRBD1. Germline CDR1 reads SGHRS; CDR2 reads YFSETQ. The CDR3 contains 16 residues. V was clipped by 0 bases and J by 0 bases; unmatched bases: 6. The CDR3 reads CASSLARTGDSYEQYF. The CDR3 DNA follows: TGCGCCAGCAGCTTGGCGAGAACAGGGGACTCCTACGAGCAGTACTTC.